This T cell receptor beta chain was found in a study of T cell responses to AZD1222 COVID-19 vaccine. Broader study findings: Donors, mostly white British, included more females; clonal diversity was possibly underestimated.

With 4 bases removed from V and 10 bases from J, the gap between germline ends came to 11 bases. This CDR3 comprises 11 residues. From germline, CDR1 is DFQATT and CDR2 SNEGSKA (reference sequence). Regarding this clone: Its antigen is as yet unknown.

Using immunoSEQ multiplex PCR, the repertoire was profiled, and TCRdb retains in-frame clones only, with some absent. Among some 92,000 clones listed, around 87% were seen once. The V gene is TRBV20-1, the J gene TRBJ2-1; D may match TRBD1 or TRBD2 (6 bases each). The sequencing here drew on peripheral blood, taken on day 0 of AZD1222 vaccination. The origin of this receptor is an adult in good health. CDR3 coding DNA: TGCAGTGCTATAGGGGGGTGGGAGCAGTTCTTC. As protein: CSAIGGWEQFF.